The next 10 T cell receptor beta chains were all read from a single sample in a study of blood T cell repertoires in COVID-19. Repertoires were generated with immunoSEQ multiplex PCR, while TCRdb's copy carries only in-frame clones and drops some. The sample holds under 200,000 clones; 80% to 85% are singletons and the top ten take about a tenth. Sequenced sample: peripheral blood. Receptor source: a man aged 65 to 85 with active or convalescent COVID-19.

The CDR3 coding sequence is TGTGCCAGCAGTTACGGGACTAGCTACGAGCAGTACTTC. Amino acid sequence: CASSYGTSYEQYF. The chain recombines TRBV6-6 with TRBJ2-7; TRBD2 agrees at 8 bases. This CDR3 is 13 amino acids long. CDR1 is MNHNY and CDR2 is SVGAGI in the germline V gene (reference sequence). Unmatched junction bases numbered 0, after V lost 2 bases and J lost 3 bases.

The CDR3 loop reads CASSRTTGLTGELFF. The DNA of the CDR3 is TGTGCCAGCAGCCGAACGACAGGTTTAACCGGGGAGCTGTTTTTT. V and J are TRBV14 and TRBJ2-2, with D possibly TRBD1 on 6 matching bases. This CDR3 is 15 amino acids long. Germline-derived CDR1 and CDR2 are SGHDN and FVKESK. V was pared by 4 bases and J by 5 bases, with 14 bases between.

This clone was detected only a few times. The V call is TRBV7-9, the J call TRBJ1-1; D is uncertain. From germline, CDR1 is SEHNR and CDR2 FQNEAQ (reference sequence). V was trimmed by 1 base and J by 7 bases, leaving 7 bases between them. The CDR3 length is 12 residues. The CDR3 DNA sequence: TGTGCCAGCAGCTTAGGCGCAGGTGAAGCTTTCTTT. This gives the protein CASSLGAGEAFF.

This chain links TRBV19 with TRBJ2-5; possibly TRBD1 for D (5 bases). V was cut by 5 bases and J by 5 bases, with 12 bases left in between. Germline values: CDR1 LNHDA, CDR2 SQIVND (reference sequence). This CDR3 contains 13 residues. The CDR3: CASSVTGLETQYF. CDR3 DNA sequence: TGTGCCAGTAGTGTAACAGGTTTGGAGACCCAGTACTTC. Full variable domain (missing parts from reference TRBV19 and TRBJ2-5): DGGITQSPKYLFRKEGQNVTLSCEQNLNHDAMYWYRQDPGQGLRLIYYSQIVNDFQKGDIAEGYSVSREKKESFPLTVTSAQKNPTAFYLCASSVTGLETQYFGPGTRLLVL.

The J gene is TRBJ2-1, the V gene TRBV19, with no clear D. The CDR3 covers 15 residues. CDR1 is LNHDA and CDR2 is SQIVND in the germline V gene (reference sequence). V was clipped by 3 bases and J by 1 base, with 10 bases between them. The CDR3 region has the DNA TGTGCCAGTAGTATTCGCGGTGGGTCCTACAATGAGCAGTTCTTC. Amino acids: CASSIRGGSYNEQFF.

The CDR3 is CASRGLAGAEQFF. The CDR3 DNA reads TGTGCCAGTCGGGGACTAGCGGGAGCTGAGCAGTTCTTC. The genes are TRBV7-2 and TRBJ2-1; 14 nucleotides align to TRBD2. Germline loops: CDR1 SGHTA, CDR2 FQGNSA. The CDR3 is made up of 13 amino acids. The V gene end was trimmed by 9 bases and the J gene end by 9 bases; junction bases not matched to a gene: 4.

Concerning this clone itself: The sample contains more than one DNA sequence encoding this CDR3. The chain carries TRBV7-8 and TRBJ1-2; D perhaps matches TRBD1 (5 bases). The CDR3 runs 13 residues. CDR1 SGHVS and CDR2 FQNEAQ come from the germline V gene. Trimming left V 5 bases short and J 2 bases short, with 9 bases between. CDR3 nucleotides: TGTGCCAGCAGCCTGACAGCGAACTATGGCTACACCTTC. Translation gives CASSLTANYGYTF.

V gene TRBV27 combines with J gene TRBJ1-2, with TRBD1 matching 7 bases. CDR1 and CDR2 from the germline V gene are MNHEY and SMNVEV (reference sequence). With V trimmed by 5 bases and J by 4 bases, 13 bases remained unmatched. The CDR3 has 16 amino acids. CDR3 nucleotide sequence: TGTGCCAGCAGTCCGCAGGGCAAAGGGGGCTCCTATGGCTACACCTTC. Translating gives CASSPQGKGGSYGYTF.

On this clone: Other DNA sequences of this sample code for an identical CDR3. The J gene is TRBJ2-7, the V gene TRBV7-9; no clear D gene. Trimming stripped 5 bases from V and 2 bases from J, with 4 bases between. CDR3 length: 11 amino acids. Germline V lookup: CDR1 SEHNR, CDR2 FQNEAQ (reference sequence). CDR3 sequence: CASSQAYEQYF. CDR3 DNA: TGTGCCAGCAGCCAGGCCTACGAGCAGTACTTC.

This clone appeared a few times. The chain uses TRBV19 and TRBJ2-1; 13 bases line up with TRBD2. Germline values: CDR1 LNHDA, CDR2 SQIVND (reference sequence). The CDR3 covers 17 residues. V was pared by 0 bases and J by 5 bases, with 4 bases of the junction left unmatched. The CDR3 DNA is TGTGCCAGTAGTATAGAAGGGACTAGCGGGGTCGACAATGAGCAGTTCTTC. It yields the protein CASSIEGTSGVDNEQFF.